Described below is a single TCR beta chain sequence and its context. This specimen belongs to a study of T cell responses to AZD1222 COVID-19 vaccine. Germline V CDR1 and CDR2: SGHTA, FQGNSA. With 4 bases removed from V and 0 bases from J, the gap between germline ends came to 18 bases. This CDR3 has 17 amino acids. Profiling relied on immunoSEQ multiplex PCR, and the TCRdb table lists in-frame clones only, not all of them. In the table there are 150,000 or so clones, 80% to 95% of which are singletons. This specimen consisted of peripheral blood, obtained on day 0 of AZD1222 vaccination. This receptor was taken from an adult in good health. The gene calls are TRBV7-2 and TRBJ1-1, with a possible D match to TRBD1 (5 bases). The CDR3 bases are TGTGCCAGCAGCTCTCTACCCTGGGGACCCCTGAACACTGAAGCTTTCTTT. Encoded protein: CASSSLPWGPLNTEAFF.